The sample holds many counts of the clone carrying this T cell receptor beta chain. These data belong to a study of T-cell memory formation after mild COVID-19. Via MiXCR, TCRdb re-called the 5' RACE reads, giving one row per CDR3 protein. The table has hundreds of thousands of distinct CDR3 sequences, 16% seen once. The sample comprised PBMCs or a T cell subset sorted from them (not recorded which). The receptor's source is a man younger than 35 who had mild COVID-19 (a few samples of this study predate the infection). Cell type and time point are not known.

The CDR3 DNA follows: TGTGCCGCAGGGACTAGCGGGGGCCAAAAGGAGACCCAGTACTTC. Amino acids: CAAGTSGGQKETQYF. The genes are TRBV10-3 and TRBJ2-5; 14 positions agree with TRBD2. Trimming at V came to 11 bases and at J to 5 bases, leaving 10 bases not matched to a gene. This CDR3 has 15 residues. CDR1 ENHRY and CDR2 SYGVKD come from the germline V gene.